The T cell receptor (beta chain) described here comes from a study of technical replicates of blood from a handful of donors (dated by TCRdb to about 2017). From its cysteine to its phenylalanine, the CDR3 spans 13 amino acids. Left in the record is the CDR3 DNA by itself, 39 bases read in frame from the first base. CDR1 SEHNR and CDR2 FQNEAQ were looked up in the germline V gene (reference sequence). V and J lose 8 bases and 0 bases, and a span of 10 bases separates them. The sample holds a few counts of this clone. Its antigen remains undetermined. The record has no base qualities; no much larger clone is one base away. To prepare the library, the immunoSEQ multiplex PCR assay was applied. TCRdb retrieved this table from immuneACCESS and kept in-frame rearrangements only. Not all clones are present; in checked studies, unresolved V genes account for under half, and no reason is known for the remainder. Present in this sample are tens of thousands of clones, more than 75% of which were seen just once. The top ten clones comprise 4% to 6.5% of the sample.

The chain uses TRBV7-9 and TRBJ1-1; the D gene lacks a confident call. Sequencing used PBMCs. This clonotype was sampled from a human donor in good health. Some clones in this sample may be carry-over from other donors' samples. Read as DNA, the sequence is TGTGCCAGCTCCGGGCGGGTGAACACTGAAGCTTTCTTT. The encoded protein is CASSGRVNTEAFF.